This record looks at one TCR beta chain sequence and its context. Amplification yielded TCR beta CDR3 regions, with RNA transcripts as the source. The HTBI primer set drove a first-round RT-PCR of the TCR CDR3. TCRdb fed the multiplex PCR reads into MiXCR, producing one record per CDR3 protein. The sample holds 700,000 to 950,000 distinct CDR3 sequences; approximately 40% are singletons and the top ten take about a third. The data belong to a study of T cells in Graves' hyperthyroidism and ophthalmopathy. Germline lookup yields CDR1 DFQATT and CDR2 SNEGSKA (reference sequence). With 6 bases clipped from V and 0 bases from J, the junction kept 6 bases outside the gene matches. The CDR3 has 14 residues. Researchers defined stable Graves' hyperthyroidism as no ophthalmopathy progression within 18 months. With a duration under 2 months, the hyperthyroidism was newly diagnosed in patients aged 18 to 65. Thyroid ultrasound, orbital computed tomography, clinical symptoms, and serum thyroxine and TRAb underpinned diagnoses.

Sequencing was done on a sample of blood. The receptor's source is a middle-aged woman with Graves' hyperthyroidism. V is TRBV20-1 and J is TRBJ2-3, with 7 nucleotides matching TRBD1. CDR3 sequence (DNA): TGCAGTGCGCCGGACAGGAAAAGCACAGATACGCAGTATTTT. It is translated as CSAPDRKSTDTQYF.